The 16 T cell receptor beta chains listed next were all sequenced from one sample in a study of T cells expressing NK-cell markers. TCRdb re-called the 5' RACE reads and shows each CDR3 protein once, DNA omitted. Seen in this sample are 550,000 to 600,000 distinct CDR3 sequences; the ten most common clones hold 3% to 4.5%. The sample comprised blood T cells: a sorted CD56 or NKG2C T cell subset, CD4+ or CD8+ T cells, or bulk PBMC T cells (not recorded which). Source of these receptors: a man between 18 and 29 years old in good health.

The rearrangement uses TRBV20-1 and TRBJ2-3; TCRdb's D gene call, TRBD2, goes unchecked for lack of DNA. Germline values: CDR1 DFQATT, CDR2 SNEGSKA (reference sequence). The CDR3 loop spans 15 amino acids. The CDR3 protein is CSALTSGGGTDTQYF.

The CDR3 is CASSFRGLQYF. The V and J genes are TRBV27 and TRBJ2-3; TCRdb proposes TRBD1, but this gene call is untestable without DNA. This CDR3 spans 11 amino acids. Germline lookup yields CDR1 MNHEY and CDR2 SMNVEV (reference sequence).

The chain joins TRBV10-3 to TRBJ2-3. CDR3 length: 15 residues. The germline CDR1 and CDR2 sequences are ENHRY and SYGVKD. CDR3 sequence: CAISERSGRTDTQYF.

The chain has TRBV7-9 and TRBJ2-7; TCRdb picks TRBD2, but there is no DNA to check that call. CDR1 and CDR2 from the germline V gene are SEHNR and FQNEAQ (reference sequence). The CDR3 is 17 residues long. The CDR3: CASSPGLAGGQNYEQYF.

This chain uses TRBV21-1 with TRBJ2-6; as DNA is missing, the TRBD1 call by TCRdb cannot be tested. TRBV21-1 is designated a pseudogene. The CDR3 consists of 18 residues. Here the CDR3 reads CASSPRDRVMAGANVLTF.

The gene calls are TRBV21-1 and TRBJ2-6; lacking DNA, the TRBD1 call made by TCRdb goes unchecked. TRBV21-1 is described as a pseudogene. This CDR3 has 17 residues. CDR3 protein: CASEESGGDSGANVLTF.

The chain links TRBV20-1 to TRBJ2-3; TCRdb's D call of TRBD1 is untestable without DNA. The CDR3 extends over 18 amino acids. From germline, CDR1 is DFQATT and CDR2 SNEGSKA (reference sequence). CDR3 protein: CSAKGSPTGQGPTDTQYF.

The V gene is TRBV11-2, the J gene TRBJ2-1; TCRdb's D gene call, TRBD2, goes unchecked for lack of DNA. CDR1 SGHAT and CDR2 FQNNGV come from the germline V gene. This CDR3 has 15 amino acids. The CDR3 is CASSSLRARHNEQFF.

The chain links TRBV5-1 to TRBJ2-1; TCRdb returns TRBD2, unconfirmable since there is no DNA. CDR3 length equals 17 residues. Looked up from germline, CDR1 is SGHRS and CDR2 is YFSETQ. CDR3 sequence: CASSYLDSGSPNNEQFF.

V is TRBV5-1 and J is TRBJ2-7. The CDR3 is 11 amino acids. Germline CDR1 and CDR2: SGHRS and YFSETQ. This CDR3 reads CASSHTGEQYF. The full variable domain, with the rest looked up from reference TRBV5-1 and TRBJ2-7, is KAGVTQTPRYLIKTRGQQVTLSCSPISGHRSVSWYQQTPGQGLQFLFEYFSETQRNKGNFPGRFSGRQFSNSRSEMNVSTLELGDSALYLCASSHTGEQYFGPGTRLTVT.

The rearrangement links TRBV29-1 to TRBJ1-4. Germline CDR1 reads SQVTM; CDR2 reads ANQGSEA. The CDR3 totals 12 residues. CDR3 loop: CSAATTNEKLFF.

This chain uses TRBV6-1 with TRBJ2-3. Germline V CDR1 and CDR2: MNHNS, SASEGT. This CDR3 comprises 12 residues. The CDR3 loop reads CASSVTLDTQYF.

The chain uses TRBV11-2 and TRBJ1-6. The CDR3 consists of 13 residues. The V gene's germline CDR1 is SGHAT and CDR2 FQNNGV. The CDR3 loop is CASSIELNSPLHF.

The chain couples TRBV5-6 to TRBJ1-5; with no DNA, the TCRdb D assignment of TRBD1 cannot be verified. Germline V CDR1 and CDR2: SGHDT, YYEEEE. This CDR3 region has 15 residues. CDR3 loop: CASSLGRGLNQPQHF.

The rearrangement links TRBV7-9 to TRBJ2-2; the TRBD1 assignment by TCRdb is unverifiable without DNA. Per the germline V gene, CDR1 is SEHNR and CDR2 is FQNEAQ (reference sequence). This CDR3 has 16 amino acids. CDR3 region: CASLPWGQSYTGELFF. The complete variable domain, with remaining parts taken from reference TRBV7-9 and TRBJ2-2, reads DTGVSQNPRHKITKRGQNVTFRCDPISEHNRLYWYRQTLGQGPEFLTYFQNEAQLEKSRLLSDRFSAERPKGSFSTLEIQRTEQGDSAMYLCASLPWGQSYTGELFFGEGSRLTVL.

The J gene is TRBJ2-3, the V gene TRBV20-1; there is no DNA to check the TCRdb D call of TRBD1. Germline V lookup: CDR1 DFQATT, CDR2 SNEGSKA (reference sequence). The CDR3 is 14 residues long. The chain's CDR3 is CSAPRDRRADTQYF.